Here is one TCR beta chain with its context. Its cognate antigen has yet to be identified. No quality values exist for individual bases; no much larger clone is one base distant. In the prospective study, participants were roughly 18 to 100 years old, resided in fewer than 25 geographic areas of the United States, and were enrolled through a virtual design. To assign participants to cohorts, the prospective study relied on clinical history that participants themselves reported in a screening survey and a study questionnaire. Recovered participants in ImmuneRACE Cohort 3 were defined as having two consecutive negative NP/OP PCR tests, clearance from a healthcare professional, or resolution of symptoms. In the prospective study, whole blood, serum and a nasopharyngeal or oropharyngeal swab were collected from each participant by mobile phlebotomists. Prospective study participants could optionally give additional blood draws and questionnaires over an approximately 2-month period. Before DNA extraction, prospective study blood samples were shipped either frozen or at room temperature.

This sample was taken from a study of blood T cell repertoires in COVID-19 (dated by TCRdb to between 2020 and 2021). About the study as a whole: Collaborator samples came from the United States, Italy and Spain and covered acute and convalescent phases of COVID-19. The samples were drawn from two sources: the first 160 participants of the ongoing ImmuneRACE study, and over 1,000 subjects contributed by 6 global collaborators. Where HLA class I and class II types were available, the types were taken from metadata supplied by the sample provider, not from assay-based typing. The repertoires were released in a freely available public database meant as a resource for research on the immune response to SARS-CoV-2. A de-identified subject ID, COVID-19 status, age in years and sex were almost always included in the sample metadata. The material from the prospective study consisted of cDNA or gDNA derived from T cells, B-cell-depleted T cells, or PBMCs. The dataset comprised deeply sampled blood TCRbeta repertoires from subjects exposed to, actively infected with, or recovered from COVID-19.

TCRbeta CDR3 regions were amplified from genomic DNA by means of the immunoSEQ Assay, a bias-controlled multiplex PCR. Per the source publication's procedure: The number of nucleated cells in each sample was estimated from the amplification of reference gene primers within the assay. To quantify the absolute abundance of each unique TCRbeta CDR3 rearrangement, sequence reads were collapsed and filtered. For each sample, productive Simpson clonality was calculated by taking the square root of Simpson's diversity index across productive rearrangements. Entries here come from immuneACCESS through TCRdb and include only in-frame sequences with V and J called. Some clones fail to appear in such tables; in the studies checked, an unresolved V gene covers under half of the shortfall, and the cause of the remainder is unknown. V and J calls and clone size are as listed in that table; D and trimming were resolved from the DNA. This sample is represented by some 380,000 clones; around 87% of them were singletons. The top ten clonotypes cover around 1.3% of the sample.

On the study overall, not on this receptor specifically: The amount of clinical and demographic metadata varied by source and participant and was provided uncurated.

From the cysteine through the phenylalanine, the CDR3 covers 16 amino acids. The kept DNA is CDR3 alone, 48 bases in frame from the first base. CDR1 SNHLY and CDR2 FYNNEI were looked up in the germline V gene. Trimming removed 6 bases from V and 5 bases from J, leaving 22 bases between the germline ends. This sequence uses TRBV2 and TRBJ1-1; a tentative D match to TRBD1 spans 5 bases. The sequenced material came from PBMCs or T cells enriched from blood (not recorded which). The TCR comes from a man younger than 40 who had recovered from COVID-19. The DNA is as follows: TGTGCCAGCAGCTCCGAACGCGCGGGGGACGGAACTGAAGCTTTCTTT. It translates as CASSSERAGDGTEAFF.